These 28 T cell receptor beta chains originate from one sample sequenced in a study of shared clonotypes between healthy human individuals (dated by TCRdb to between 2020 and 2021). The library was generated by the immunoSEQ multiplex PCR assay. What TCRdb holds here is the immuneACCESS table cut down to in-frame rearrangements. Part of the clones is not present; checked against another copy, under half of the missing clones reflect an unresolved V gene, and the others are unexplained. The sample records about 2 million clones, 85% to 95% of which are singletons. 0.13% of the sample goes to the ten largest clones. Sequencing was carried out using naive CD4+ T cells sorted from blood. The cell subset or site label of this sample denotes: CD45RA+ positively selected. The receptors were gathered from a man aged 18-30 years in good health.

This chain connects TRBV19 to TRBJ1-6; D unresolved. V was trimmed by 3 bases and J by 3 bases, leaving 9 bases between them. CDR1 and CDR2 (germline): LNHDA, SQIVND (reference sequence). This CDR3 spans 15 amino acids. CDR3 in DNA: TGTGCCAGTAGTATCGACGGATACTATAATTCACCCCTCCACTTT. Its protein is CASSIDGYYNSPLHF.

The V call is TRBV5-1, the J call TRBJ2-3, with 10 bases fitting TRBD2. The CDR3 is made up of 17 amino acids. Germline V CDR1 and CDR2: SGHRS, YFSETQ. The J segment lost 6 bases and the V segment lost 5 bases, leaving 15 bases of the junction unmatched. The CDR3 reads CASSPPSGSSLGDTQYF. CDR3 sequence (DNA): TGCGCCAGCAGTCCTCCTAGCGGGAGTTCTCTCGGGGATACGCAGTATTTT.

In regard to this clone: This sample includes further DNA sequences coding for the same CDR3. As DNA, the CDR3 is TGTGCCAGCAGTTCCCCGGGACAGGGATCCTACGAGCAGTACTTC. It codes for CASSSPGQGSYEQYF. The rearrangement links TRBV5-4 to TRBJ2-7; 9 nucleotides agree with TRBD1. Per germline, CDR1 SGHNT and CDR2 YYREEE (reference sequence). The CDR3 consists of 15 residues. V lost 5 bases, J lost 1 base, and 7 bases stayed unmatched.

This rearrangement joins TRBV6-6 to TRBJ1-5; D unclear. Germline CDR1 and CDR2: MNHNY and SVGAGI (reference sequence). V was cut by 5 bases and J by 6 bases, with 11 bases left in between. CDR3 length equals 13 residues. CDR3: CASSPSLGQPQHF. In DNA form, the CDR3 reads TGTGCCAGCAGTCCCTCTCTGGGTCAGCCCCAGCATTTT.

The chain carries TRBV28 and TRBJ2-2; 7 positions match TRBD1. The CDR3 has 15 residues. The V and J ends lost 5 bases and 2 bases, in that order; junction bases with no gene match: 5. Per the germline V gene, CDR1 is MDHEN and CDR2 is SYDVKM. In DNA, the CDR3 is TGTGCCAGCAGTGCCGGGACAGCCAACACCGGGGAGCTGTTTTTT. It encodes CASSAGTANTGELFF.

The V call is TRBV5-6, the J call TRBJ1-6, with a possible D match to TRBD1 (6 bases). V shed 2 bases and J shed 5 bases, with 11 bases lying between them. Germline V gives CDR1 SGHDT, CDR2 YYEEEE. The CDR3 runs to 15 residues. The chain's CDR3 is CASSLQGVDNSPLHF. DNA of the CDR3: TGTGCCAGCAGCTTACAGGGCGTCGATAATTCACCCCTCCACTTT. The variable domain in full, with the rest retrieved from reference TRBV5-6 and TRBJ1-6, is DAGVTQSPTHLIKTRGQQVTLRCSPKSGHDTVSWYQQALGQGPQFIFQYYEEEERQRGNFPDRFSGHQFPNYSSELNVNALLLGDSALYLCASSLQGVDNSPLHFGNGTRLTVT.

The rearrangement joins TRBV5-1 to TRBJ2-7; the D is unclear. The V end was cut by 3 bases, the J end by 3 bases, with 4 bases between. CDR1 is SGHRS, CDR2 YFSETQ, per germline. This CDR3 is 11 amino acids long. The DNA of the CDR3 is TGCGCCAGCAGCTATAGCTACGAGCAGTACTTC. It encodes CASSYSYEQYF.

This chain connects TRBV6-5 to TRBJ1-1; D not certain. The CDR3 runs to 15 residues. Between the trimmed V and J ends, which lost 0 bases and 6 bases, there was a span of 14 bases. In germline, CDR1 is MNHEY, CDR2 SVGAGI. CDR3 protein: CASSYSNVWDSEAFF. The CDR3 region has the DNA TGTGCCAGCAGTTACTCGAACGTTTGGGATTCTGAAGCTTTCTTT.

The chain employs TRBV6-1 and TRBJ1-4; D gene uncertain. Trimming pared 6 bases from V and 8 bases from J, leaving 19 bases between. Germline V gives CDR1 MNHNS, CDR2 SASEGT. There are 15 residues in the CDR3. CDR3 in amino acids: CASSDLRVRWEKLFF. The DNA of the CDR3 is TGTGCCAGCAGCGACCTGCGGGTTCGCTGGGAAAAACTGTTTTTT.

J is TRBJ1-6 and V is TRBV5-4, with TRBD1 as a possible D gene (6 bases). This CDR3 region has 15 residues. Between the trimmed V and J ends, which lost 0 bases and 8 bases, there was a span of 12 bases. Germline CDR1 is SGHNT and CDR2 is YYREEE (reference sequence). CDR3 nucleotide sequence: TGTGCCAGCAGCTTGGGGGGCGCAGGGGATTCACCCCTCCACTTT. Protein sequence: CASSLGGAGDSPLHF. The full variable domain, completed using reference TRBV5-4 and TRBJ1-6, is ETGVTQSPTHLIKTRGQQVTLRCSSQSGHNTVSWYQQALGQGPQFIFQYYREEENGRGNFPPRFSGLQFPNYSSELNVNALELDDSALYLCASSLGGAGDSPLHFGNGTRLTVT.

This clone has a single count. The CDR3, as DNA: TGTGCCAGCAGTTTCGGGATACAAGAGGCCTACGAGCAGTACTTC. This sequence encodes CASSFGIQEAYEQYF. V usage is TRBV27 and J usage is TRBJ2-7, with a tentative D call TRBD2 (5 bases). CDR1 and CDR2 from the germline V gene are MNHEY and SMNVEV (reference sequence). This CDR3 has 15 amino acids. Trimming pared 3 bases from V and 2 bases from J, leaving 14 bases between.

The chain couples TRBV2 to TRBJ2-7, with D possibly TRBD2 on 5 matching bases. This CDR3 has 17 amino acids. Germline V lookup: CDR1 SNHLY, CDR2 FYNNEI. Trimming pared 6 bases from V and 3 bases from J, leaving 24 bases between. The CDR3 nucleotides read TGTGCCAGCAGAGAATTGGCCGGTGGAGGAATATACTACGAGCAGTACTTC. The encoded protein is CASRELAGGGIYYEQYF.

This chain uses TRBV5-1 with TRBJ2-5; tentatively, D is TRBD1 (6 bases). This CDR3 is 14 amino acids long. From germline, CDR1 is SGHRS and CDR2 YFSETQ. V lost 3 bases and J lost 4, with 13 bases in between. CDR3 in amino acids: CASSSGQSAETQYF. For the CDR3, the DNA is TGCGCCAGCAGCTCAGGACAGTCCGCAGAGACCCAGTACTTC.

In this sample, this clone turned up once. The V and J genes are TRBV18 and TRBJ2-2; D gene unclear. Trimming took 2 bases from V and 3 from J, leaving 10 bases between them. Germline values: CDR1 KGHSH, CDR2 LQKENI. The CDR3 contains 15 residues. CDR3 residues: CASSPIRSDTGELFF. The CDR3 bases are TGTGCCAGCTCACCAATCAGATCCGACACCGGGGAGCTGTTTTTT.

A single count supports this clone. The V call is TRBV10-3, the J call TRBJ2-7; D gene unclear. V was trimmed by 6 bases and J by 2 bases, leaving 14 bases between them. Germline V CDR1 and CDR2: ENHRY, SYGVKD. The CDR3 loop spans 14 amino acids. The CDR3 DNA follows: TGTGCCATCAGAGACCCTATTGCGGCCTACGAGCAGTACTTC. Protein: CAIRDPIAAYEQYF.

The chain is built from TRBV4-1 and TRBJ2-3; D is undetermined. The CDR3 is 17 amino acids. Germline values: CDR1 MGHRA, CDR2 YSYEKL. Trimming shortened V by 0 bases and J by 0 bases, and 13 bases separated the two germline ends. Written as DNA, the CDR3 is TGCGCCAGCAGCCAAGAGAGAACGTTAATAAGCACAGATACGCAGTATTTT. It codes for CASSQERTLISTDTQYF.

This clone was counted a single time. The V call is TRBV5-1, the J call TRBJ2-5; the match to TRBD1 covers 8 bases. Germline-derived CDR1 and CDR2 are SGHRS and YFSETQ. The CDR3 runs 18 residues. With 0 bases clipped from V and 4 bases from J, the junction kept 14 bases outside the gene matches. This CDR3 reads CASSLAIEDRVSGETQYF. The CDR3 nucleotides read TGCGCCAGCAGCTTGGCTATCGAGGACAGGGTATCGGGAGAGACCCAGTACTTC.

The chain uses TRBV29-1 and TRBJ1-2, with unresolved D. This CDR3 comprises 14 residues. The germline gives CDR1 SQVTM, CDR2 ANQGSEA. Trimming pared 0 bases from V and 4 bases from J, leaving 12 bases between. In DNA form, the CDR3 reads TGCAGCGTTGAAGAATTTGGGGTGGCCTATGGCTACACCTTC. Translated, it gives CSVEEFGVAYGYTF.

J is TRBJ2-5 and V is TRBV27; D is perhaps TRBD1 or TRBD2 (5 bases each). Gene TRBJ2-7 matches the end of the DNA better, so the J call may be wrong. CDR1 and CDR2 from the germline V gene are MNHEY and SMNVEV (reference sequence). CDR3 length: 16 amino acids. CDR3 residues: CASSSSGTAPAYEQYF. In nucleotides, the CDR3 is TGTGCCAGCAGTTCCTCCGGGACGGCCCCCGCCTACGAGCAGTACTTC.

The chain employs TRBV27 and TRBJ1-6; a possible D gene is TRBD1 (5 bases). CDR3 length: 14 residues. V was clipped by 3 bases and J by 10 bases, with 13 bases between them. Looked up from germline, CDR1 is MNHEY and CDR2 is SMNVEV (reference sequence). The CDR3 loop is CASSFPQGGSPLHF. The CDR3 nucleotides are TGTGCCAGCAGTTTCCCCCAGGGTGGGTCACCCCTCCACTTT.

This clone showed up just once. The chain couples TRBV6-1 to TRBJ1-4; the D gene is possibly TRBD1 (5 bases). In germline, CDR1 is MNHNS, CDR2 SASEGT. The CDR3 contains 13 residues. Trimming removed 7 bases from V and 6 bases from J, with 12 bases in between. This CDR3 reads CASNRQTDEKLFF. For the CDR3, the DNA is TGTGCCAGCAATCGACAGACCGATGAAAAACTGTTTTTT.

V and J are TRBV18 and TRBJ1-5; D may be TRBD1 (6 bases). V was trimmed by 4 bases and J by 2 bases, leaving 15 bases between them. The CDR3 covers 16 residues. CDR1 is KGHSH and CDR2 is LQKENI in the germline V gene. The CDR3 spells CASSRTGTLGNQPQHF. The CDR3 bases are TGTGCCAGCTCACGTACCGGGACATTGGGCAATCAGCCCCAGCATTTT.

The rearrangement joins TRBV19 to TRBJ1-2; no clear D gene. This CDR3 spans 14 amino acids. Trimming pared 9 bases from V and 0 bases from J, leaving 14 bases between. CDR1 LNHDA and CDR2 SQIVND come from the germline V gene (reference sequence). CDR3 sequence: CASRQVASNYGYTF. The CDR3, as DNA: TGTGCCAGCCGGCAAGTGGCGTCTAACTATGGCTACACCTTC.

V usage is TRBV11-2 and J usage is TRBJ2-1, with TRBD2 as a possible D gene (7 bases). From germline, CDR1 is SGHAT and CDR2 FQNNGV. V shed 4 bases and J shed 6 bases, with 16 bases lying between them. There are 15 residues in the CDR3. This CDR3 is CASSWAGGPINEQFF. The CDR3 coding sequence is TGTGCCAGCAGCTGGGCCGGGGGGCCGATCAATGAGCAGTTCTTC.

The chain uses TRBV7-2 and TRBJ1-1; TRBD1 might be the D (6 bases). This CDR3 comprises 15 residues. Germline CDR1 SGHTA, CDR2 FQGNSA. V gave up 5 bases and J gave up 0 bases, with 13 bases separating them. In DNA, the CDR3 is TGTGCCAGCAGCCTCGGGACACCGATGAACACTGAAGCTTTCTTT. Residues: CASSLGTPMNTEAFF.

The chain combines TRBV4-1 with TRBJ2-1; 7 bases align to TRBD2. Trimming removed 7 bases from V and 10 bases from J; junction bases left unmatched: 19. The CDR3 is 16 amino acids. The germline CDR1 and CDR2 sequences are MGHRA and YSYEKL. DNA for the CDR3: TGCGCCAGCACCCCAAGTGTCCTAGCGGACGTTAGAGAGCAGTTCTTC. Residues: CASTPSVLADVREQFF.

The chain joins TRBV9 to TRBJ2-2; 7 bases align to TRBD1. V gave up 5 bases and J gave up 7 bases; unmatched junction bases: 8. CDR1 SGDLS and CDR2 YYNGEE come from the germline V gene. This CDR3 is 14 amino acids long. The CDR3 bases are TGTGCCAGCAGTGCACAGACAGGGCACGGGGAGCTGTTTTTT. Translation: CASSAQTGHGELFF.

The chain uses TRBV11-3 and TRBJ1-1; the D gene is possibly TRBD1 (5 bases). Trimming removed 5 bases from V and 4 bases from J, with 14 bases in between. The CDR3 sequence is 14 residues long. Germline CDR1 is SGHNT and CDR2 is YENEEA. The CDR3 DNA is TGTGCCAGCAGCACCGACGGGGGGAGCACTGAAGCTTTCTTT. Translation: CASSTDGGSTEAFF.